The next 6 T cell receptor beta chains were all read from a single sample in a study of monozygotic twins with inflammatory bowel disease. From the 5' RACE reads, TCRdb lists one entry per CDR3 protein and no DNA. The specimen's table records about 210,000 distinct CDR3 sequences. The specimen was blood. All receptors come from a human donor with ulcerative colitis or Crohn's disease, or a healthy co-twin of an affected twin (not recorded which).

V usage is TRBV5-1 and J usage is TRBJ2-5; TCRdb's D call, TRBD1, is unchecked because there is no DNA. The CDR3 is made up of 18 amino acids. In germline, CDR1 is SGHRS, CDR2 YFSETQ. The CDR3 protein is CASSLVAIGQRYQETQYF.

This CDR3 reads CASSYSGQGYEQYF. The V and J genes are TRBV6-6 and TRBJ2-7; absent DNA, TCRdb's TRBD1 call cannot be checked. The CDR3 extends over 14 amino acids. Germline V CDR1 and CDR2: MNHNY, SVGAGI (reference sequence).

This chain links TRBV12-3 or TRBV12-4 with TRBJ2-5; TCRdb's assignment of TRBD2 cannot be checked, as there is no DNA. This CDR3 comprises 14 residues. CDR3: CASSFPGLAVPQYF.

The rearrangement links TRBV15 to TRBJ1-2; the TRBD1 assignment by TCRdb is unverifiable without DNA. There are 15 residues in the CDR3. CDR1 LNHNV and CDR2 YYDKDF come from the germline V gene (reference sequence). The CDR3 loop reads CATSREQGARYGYTF.

The chain employs TRBV6-5 and TRBJ2-1; as DNA is missing, the TRBD2 call by TCRdb cannot be tested. Germline values: CDR1 MNHEY, CDR2 SVGAGI. The CDR3 totals 18 residues. The CDR3 here is CASSYRTSGRASYNEQFF.

V and J are TRBV13 and TRBJ2-7. The CDR3 is 14 amino acids. CDR1 PRHDT and CDR2 FYEKMQ come from the germline V gene (reference sequence). CDR3 amino acids: CASSLKDSSYEQYF. Supplemented by reference TRBV13 and TRBJ2-7, the full variable domain reads AAGVIQSPRHLIKEKRETATLKCYPIPRHDTVYWYQQGPGQDPQFLISFYEKMQSDKGSIPDRFSAQQFSDYHSELNMSSLELGDSALYFCASSLKDSSYEQYFGPGTRLTVT.